The rows below give T cell receptor beta chains drawn from one sample of a study of post-analysis software for immune sequencing data. TCRdb re-analysed the PCR reads in MiXCR, keeping a single row per CDR3 protein. The sample yields around 500,000 distinct CDR3 sequences, 34% seen once. Sequencing input: blood. All receptors come from a girl between 2 and 17 years old with multiple sclerosis. Both conserved end residues are part of each CDR3. A D gene is named only where the DNA matches it firmly. A clone size is listed for some rows: how often the clone was seen (once, few, many), or a class if it is expanded.

clone_size | j_call | d_call | v_call | cdr3_aa | cdr3_nt
few | TRBJ2-2 | TRBD2 | TRBV7-9 | CASTEAGVTGELFF | TGTGCCAGCACTGAAGCGGGGGTCACCGGGGAGCTGTTTTTT
few | TRBJ2-3 | - | TRBV3-1 | CASSSRGSTQYF | TGTGCCAGCAGCAGCCGGGGCTCGACGCAGTATTTT
- | TRBJ1-2 | - | TRBV5-5 | CASSLRDTSYGYTF | TGTGCCAGCAGCTTACGGGACACGTCCTATGGCTACACCTTC
few | TRBJ1-6 | - | TRBV20-1 | CSARSGSTGNNYNSPLHF | TGCAGTGCTAGGAGTGGATCTACAGGGAACAACTATAATTCACCCCTCCACTTT
few | TRBJ2-3 | - | TRBV5-6 | CASSFERTDTQYF | TGTGCCAGCAGCTTTGAGCGCACAGATACGCAGTATTTT
- | TRBJ1-5 | TRBD1 | TRBV20-1 | CSAVQGSDSNQPQHF | TGCAGTGCTGTACAGGGGTCAGATAGCAATCAGCCCCAGCATTTT
few | TRBJ1-1 | - | TRBV12-3/TRBV12-4 | CASRIREGDREAFF | TGTGCCAGCAGGATACGTGAAGGGGATAGGGAAGCTTTCTTT
- | TRBJ2-5 | - | TRBV4-1 | CASSQAMQGGAETQYF | TGCGCCAGCAGCCAAGCTATGCAGGGAGGAGCAGAGACCCAGTACTTC
- | TRBJ2-3 | - | TRBV10-3 | CAISESTSIMYTDTQYF | TGTGCCATCAGTGAGTCGACCTCAATCATGTATACAGATACGCAGTATTTT
- | TRBJ2-7 | - | TRBV20-1 | CSARDSSLGGPHEQYF | TGCAGTGCTAGGGACTCAAGTCTGGGGGGTCCGCACGAGCAGTACTTC
few | TRBJ1-2 | - | TRBV20-1 | CSARVTGSYTF | TGCAGTGCTAGAGTTACCGGGAGCTACACCTTC